This TCR beta chain was sequenced during a study of blood T cell repertoires in COVID-19. The CDR3 totals 15 residues. V was pared by 2 bases and J by 0 bases, with 9 bases between. CDR1 and CDR2 from the germline V gene are SGHRS and YFSETQ. Profiled with immunoSEQ multiplex PCR; TCRdb holds only in-frame clones, not every one. The profile covers just over 250,000 clones, with around 92% appearing a single time and under 3% taken by the ten largest. The V and J genes are TRBV5-1 and TRBJ1-5; D perhaps matches TRBD1 (5 bases). The specimen was peripheral blood. This receptor was identified in a person aged 18 to 30 with COVID-19, enrolled during active disease. The CDR3 here is CASSFLGDSNQPQHF. In DNA, the CDR3 is TGCGCCAGCAGCTTCCTAGGGGATAGCAATCAGCCCCAGCATTTT.